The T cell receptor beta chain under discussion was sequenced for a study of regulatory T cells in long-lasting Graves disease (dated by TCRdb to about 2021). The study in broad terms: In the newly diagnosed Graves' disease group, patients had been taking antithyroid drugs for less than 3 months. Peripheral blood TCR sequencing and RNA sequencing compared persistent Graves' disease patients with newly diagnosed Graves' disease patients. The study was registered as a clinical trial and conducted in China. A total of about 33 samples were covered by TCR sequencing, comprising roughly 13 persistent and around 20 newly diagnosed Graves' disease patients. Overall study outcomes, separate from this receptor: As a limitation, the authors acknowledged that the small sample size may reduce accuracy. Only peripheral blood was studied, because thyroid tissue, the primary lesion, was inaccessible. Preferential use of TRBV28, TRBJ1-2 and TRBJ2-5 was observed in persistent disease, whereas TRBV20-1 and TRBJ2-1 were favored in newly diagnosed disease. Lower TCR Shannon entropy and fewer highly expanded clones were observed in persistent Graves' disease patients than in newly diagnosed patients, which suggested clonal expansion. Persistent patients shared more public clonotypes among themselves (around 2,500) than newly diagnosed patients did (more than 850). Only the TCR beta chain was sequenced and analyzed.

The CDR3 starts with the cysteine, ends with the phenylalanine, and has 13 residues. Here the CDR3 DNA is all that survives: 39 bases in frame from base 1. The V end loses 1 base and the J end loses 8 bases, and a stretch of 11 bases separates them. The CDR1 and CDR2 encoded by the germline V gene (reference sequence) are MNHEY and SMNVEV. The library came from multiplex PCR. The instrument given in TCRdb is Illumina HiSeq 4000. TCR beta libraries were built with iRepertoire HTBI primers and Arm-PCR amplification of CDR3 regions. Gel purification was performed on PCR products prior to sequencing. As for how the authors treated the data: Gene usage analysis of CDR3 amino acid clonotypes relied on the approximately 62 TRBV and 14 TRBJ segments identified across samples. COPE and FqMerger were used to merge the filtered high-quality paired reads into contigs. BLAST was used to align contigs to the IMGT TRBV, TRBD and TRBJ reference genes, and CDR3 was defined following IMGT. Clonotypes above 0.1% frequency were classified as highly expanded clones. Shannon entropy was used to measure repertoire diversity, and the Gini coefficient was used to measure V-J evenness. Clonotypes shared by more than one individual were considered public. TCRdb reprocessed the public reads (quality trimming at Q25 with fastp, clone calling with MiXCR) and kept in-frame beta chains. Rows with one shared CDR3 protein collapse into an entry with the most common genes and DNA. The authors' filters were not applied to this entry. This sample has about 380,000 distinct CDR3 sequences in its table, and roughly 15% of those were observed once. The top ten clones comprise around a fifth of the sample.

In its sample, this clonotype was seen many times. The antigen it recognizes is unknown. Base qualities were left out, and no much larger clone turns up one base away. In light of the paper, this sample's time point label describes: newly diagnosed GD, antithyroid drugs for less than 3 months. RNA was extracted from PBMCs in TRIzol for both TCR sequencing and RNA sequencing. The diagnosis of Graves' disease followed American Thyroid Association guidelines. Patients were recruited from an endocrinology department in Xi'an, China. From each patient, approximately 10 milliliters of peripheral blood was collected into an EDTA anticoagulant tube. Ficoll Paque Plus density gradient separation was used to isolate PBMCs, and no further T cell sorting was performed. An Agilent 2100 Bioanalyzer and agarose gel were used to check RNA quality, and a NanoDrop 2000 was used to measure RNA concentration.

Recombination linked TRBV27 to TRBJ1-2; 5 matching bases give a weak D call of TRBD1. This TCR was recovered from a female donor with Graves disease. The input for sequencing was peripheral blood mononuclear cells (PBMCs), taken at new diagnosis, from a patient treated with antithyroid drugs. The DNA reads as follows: TGTGCCAGCAGTTTATGGGCAGGGAAAGGCTACACCTTC. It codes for CASSLWAGKGYTF.